What follows are 7 T cell receptor beta chains derived from one specimen sequenced in a study of T cell responses to AZD1222 COVID-19 vaccine. Sequenced by immunoSEQ multiplex PCR; TCRdb stores in-frame clones only, minus some. The sample shows roughly 130,000 clones, around 90% of them seen only once. The sample was peripheral blood, taken on day 0 of AZD1222 vaccination. These receptor sequences come from an adult in good health.

This CDR3 is CASSPTLALDDNQPQHF. The CDR3 bases are TGTGCCAGCAGCCCTACGCTCGCCCTAGACGACAATCAGCCCCAGCATTTT. The V and J genes are TRBV5-5 and TRBJ1-5; D is undetermined. Trimming removed 4 bases at V and 3 bases at J, with 20 bases between. CDR1 and CDR2 (germline): SGHKS, YYEKEE (reference sequence). The CDR3 runs to 17 residues.

The rearrangement uses TRBV11-2 and TRBJ2-2; either TRBD1 or TRBD2 may supply D (5 bases each). V was pared by 5 bases and J by 0 bases, with 13 bases between. The CDR3 has 16 amino acids. Germline V gene data show CDR1 as SGHAT and CDR2 as FQNNGV. The CDR3 bases are TGTGCCAGCAGCACACCGGGACGGACGAACACCGGGGAGCTGTTTTTT. Translating gives CASSTPGRTNTGELFF.

The chain couples TRBV7-2 to TRBJ2-7; 14 positions agree with TRBD2. V shed 6 bases, J shed 6 bases, and the junction held 7 bases outside the gene matches. This CDR3 contains 15 residues. Germline V gene sequence: CDR1 SGHTA, CDR2 FQGNSA. CDR3 DNA sequence: TGTGCCAGCAGGCGGGGACTAGCGGGAGTCCTCGAGCAGTACTTC. It yields the protein CASRRGLAGVLEQYF.

The chain employs TRBV4-1 and TRBJ1-5; D unresolved. Trimming removed 4 bases at V and 4 bases at J, with 8 bases between. The CDR3 runs 13 residues. CDR1 and CDR2 (germline): MGHRA, YSYEKL. The CDR3 region is CASSLTGNQPQHF. The CDR3, as DNA: TGCGCCAGCAGCCTGACGGGGAATCAGCCCCAGCATTTT.

The chain is built from TRBV7-2 and TRBJ2-5, with D unresolved. CDR3 length equals 13 residues. Germline V gene sequence: CDR1 SGHTA, CDR2 FQGNSA. V lost 1 base to trimming and J lost 5 bases, with 8 bases between them. This CDR3 is CASSLDPGETQYF. The DNA of the CDR3 is TGTGCCAGCAGCTTAGATCCTGGGGAGACCCAGTACTTC.

V gene TRBV30 combines with J gene TRBJ1-5; D gene unclear. Trimming left V 5 bases short and J 7 bases short, with 12 bases between. The germline gives CDR1 GTSNPN, CDR2 SVGIG (reference sequence). The CDR3 runs to 12 residues. CDR3 protein: CAWGLSGQPQHF. The CDR3 DNA sequence: TGTGCCTGGGGTCTCTCCGGGCAGCCCCAGCATTTT.

The chain has TRBV9 and TRBJ2-5; D ambiguous. V was shortened by 4 bases and J by 4 bases, with 8 bases between the two germline ends. The CDR3 consists of 12 residues. Germline V lookup: CDR1 SGDLS, CDR2 YYNGEE. CDR3 coding DNA: TGTGCCAGCAGCCGTCCCTCAGAGACCCAGTACTTC. It encodes CASSRPSETQYF.